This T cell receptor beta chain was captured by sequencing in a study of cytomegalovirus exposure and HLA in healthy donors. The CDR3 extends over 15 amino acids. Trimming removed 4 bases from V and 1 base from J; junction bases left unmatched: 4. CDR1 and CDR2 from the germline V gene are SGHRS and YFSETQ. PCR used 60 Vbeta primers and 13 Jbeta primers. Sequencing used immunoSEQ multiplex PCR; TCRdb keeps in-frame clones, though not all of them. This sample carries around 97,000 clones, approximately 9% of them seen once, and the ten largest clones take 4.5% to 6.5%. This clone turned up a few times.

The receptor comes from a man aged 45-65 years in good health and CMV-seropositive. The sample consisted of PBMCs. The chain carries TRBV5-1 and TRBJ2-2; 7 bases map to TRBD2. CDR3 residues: CASSPGTKNTGELFF. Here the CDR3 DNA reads TGCGCCAGCAGCCCCGGGACTAAGAACACCGGGGAGCTGTTTTTT.